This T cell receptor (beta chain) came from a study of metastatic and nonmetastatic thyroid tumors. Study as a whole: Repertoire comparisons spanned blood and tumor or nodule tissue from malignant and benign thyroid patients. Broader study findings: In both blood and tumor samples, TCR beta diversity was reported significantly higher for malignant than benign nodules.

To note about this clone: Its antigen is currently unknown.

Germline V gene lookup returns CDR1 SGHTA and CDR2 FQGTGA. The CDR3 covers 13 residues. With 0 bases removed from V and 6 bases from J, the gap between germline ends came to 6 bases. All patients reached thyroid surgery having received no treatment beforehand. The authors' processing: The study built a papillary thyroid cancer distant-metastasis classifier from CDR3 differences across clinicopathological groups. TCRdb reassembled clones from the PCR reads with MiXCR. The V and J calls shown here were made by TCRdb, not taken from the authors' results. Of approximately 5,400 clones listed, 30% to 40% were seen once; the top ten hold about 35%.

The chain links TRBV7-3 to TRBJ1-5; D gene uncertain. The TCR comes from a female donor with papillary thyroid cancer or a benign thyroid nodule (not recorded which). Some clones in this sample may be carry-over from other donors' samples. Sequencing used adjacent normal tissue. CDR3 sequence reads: CASSLTPGQPQHF. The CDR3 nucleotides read TGTGCCAGCAGCTTAACGCCCGGTCAGCCCCAGCATTTT.